This is a list of T cell receptor beta chains from one sample in a study of T cell repertoires in cytomegalovirus infection. TCRdb re-called the reads through MiXCR, storing one row per CDR3 protein. There are under 200,000 distinct CDR3 sequences in the sample; approximately 21% occur only once, and about 25% lies in the top ten. Their antigens are not known. This material consisted of CD8+ T cells from cultured PBMCs, taken from culture after CMV antigen stimulation. The receptors stem from a human donor in good health (CMV status not recorded). Some clones in this sample may be carry-over from other donors' samples. Both conserved end residues are part of each CDR3. A D gene is named only where the DNA matches it firmly. The size of a clone is reported for some rows only, either as once, few or many, or as a class for expanded clones.

D gene,clone size,J gene,V gene,CDR3 DNA,CDR3 protein
NA,few,TRBJ1-1,TRBV5-6,TGTGCCAGCAGCTTGGCTATAGCAGGCGAAGCTTTCTTT,CASSLAIAGEAFF
TRBD1,NA,TRBJ1-2,TRBV6-5,TGTGCCAGCAGTTACTCGGACAGGGGCTATGGCTACACCTTC,CASSYSDRGYGYTF
NA,NA,TRBJ1-1,TRBV4-1,TGCGCCAGCAGCCATCCCGAGGCAGGACTCGCGGCCACTGAAGCTTTCTTT,CASSHPEAGLAATEAFF
NA,NA,TRBJ1-4,TRBV18,TGTGCCAGCTCACCACGTAGGGGTCCTAATGAAAAACTGTTTTTT,CASSPRRGPNEKLFF
NA,NA,TRBJ1-3,TRBV6-6,TGTGCCAGCAAAACCACAGGGCTCTCTGGAAACACCATATATTTT,CASKTTGLSGNTIYF
NA,NA,TRBJ1-3,TRBV7-9,TGTGCCAGCAGCTTAGGCAGCCTCTCTGGAAACACCATATATTTT,CASSLGSLSGNTIYF
NA,few,TRBJ1-1,TRBV29-1,TGCAGCGTTAAGACAGCGAACACTGAAGCTTTCTTT,CSVKTANTEAFF
TRBD1,NA,TRBJ2-4,TRBV20-1,TGCAGTGCGCGCCGGGACAGGGGCGCTGAGAGCCTAGCCAAAAACATTCAGTACTTC,CSARRDRGAESLAKNIQYF
NA,NA,TRBJ1-5,TRBV6-6,TGTGCCAGCAGCCTCCCCGGACAGACTAATCAGCCCCAGCATTTT,CASSLPGQTNQPQHF
TRBD2,few,TRBJ2-3,TRBV7-2,TGTGCCAGCAGCTGGCAAGCGGGGAGCACAGATACGCAGTATTTT,CASSWQAGSTDTQYF
NA,few,TRBJ2-1,TRBV7-2,TGTGCCAGCAGCCCCAACCTACAGGGCTCCTACAATGAGCAGTTCTTC,CASSPNLQGSYNEQFF
TRBD2,NA,TRBJ2-1,TRBV6-5,TGTGCCAGCAGTTACTCGGGAGGGTTAGCGGGGGGGCGCTATGAGCAGTTCTTC,CASSYSGGLAGGRYEQFF
TRBD2,many,TRBJ2-3,TRBV12-3/TRBV12-4,TGTGCCAGCAGTTTCCATAATGGACTAGCGGCCGATACGCAGTATTTT,CASSFHNGLAADTQYF
NA,NA,TRBJ2-7,TRBV7-2,TGTGCCAGCAGCTTCGGACGGATCCCCTACGAGCAGTACTTC,CASSFGRIPYEQYF
NA,once,TRBJ2-2,TRBV7-8,TGTGCCAGCAGCCCGAATTGGGGACCGAAGACCGGGGAGCTGTTTTTT,CASSPNWGPKTGELFF
NA,NA,TRBJ2-3,TRBV6-1,TGTGCCAGCAGTGAAGCGCGATCAGCTGCCCAAAGGCCTGGCCCTCCAGATACGCAGTATTTT,CASSEARSAAQRPGPPDTQYF
NA,NA,TRBJ2-3,TRBV10-3,TGTGCCATCAGTGACCCCGGCGCTGTGGACGGAACAGATACGCAGTATTTT,CAISDPGAVDGTDTQYF
NA,few,TRBJ2-4,TRBV7-9,TGTGCCAGCAGCTTACCAGGGGTAGGCAAAAACATTCAGTACTTC,CASSLPGVGKNIQYF
TRBD1,NA,TRBJ2-7,TRBV7-6,TGTGCCAGCAGTAGGGGACAGGGGCTATCCTACGAGCAGTACTTC,CASSRGQGLSYEQYF
NA,few,TRBJ1-1,TRBV4-1,TGCGCCAGCAGCCAGGGGGGTTACACTGAAGCTTTCTTT,CASSQGGYTEAFF
TRBD1,NA,TRBJ2-3,TRBV7-9,TGTGCCAGCAGCTCGGGGACAGGCACAGATACGCAGTATTTT,CASSSGTGTDTQYF
NA,few,TRBJ2-3,TRBV7-2,TGTGCCAGCAGCGATGACCTCCCAGATACGCAGTATTTT,CASSDDLPDTQYF
NA,NA,TRBJ1-6,TRBV7-8,TGTGCCAGCAGCTTAGAGGGACTGCGATATAATTCACCCCTCCACTTT,CASSLEGLRYNSPLHF
NA,many,TRBJ2-3,TRBV6-1,TGTGCCAGTAGGGGGGATACGCAGTATTTT,CASRGDTQYF
TRBD1,few,TRBJ2-1,TRBV11-2,TGTGCCAGCAGCTTAGTCGACAGGGGCAATGAGCAGTTCTTC,CASSLVDRGNEQFF
TRBD1,NA,TRBJ1-1,TRBV28,TGTGCCAGCAGCCGAACAGGGGGCAGGGGGTACACTGAAGCTTTCTTT,CASSRTGGRGYTEAFF
TRBD2,few,TRBJ2-1,TRBV7-2,TGTGCCAGCAGCCGGTCTGGCGGGGGGGCCTACAATGAGCAGTTCTTC,CASSRSGGGAYNEQFF
NA,NA,TRBJ2-4,TRBV27,TGTGCCAGCAGTTTACTACACACCCGTTACAAAAACATTCAGTACTTC,CASSLLHTRYKNIQYF
NA,few,TRBJ2-3,TRBV9,TGTGCCAGCAGCCCCCACCCGGATACGCAGTATTTT,CASSPHPDTQYF
NA,NA,TRBJ1-1,TRBV7-8,TGTGCCAGCAGCCCAGAGACAGGACATAGGGACACTGAAGCTTTCTTT,CASSPETGHRDTEAFF
NA,NA,TRBJ2-1,TRBV27,TGTGCCAGTCCGTCGACCCGACTGCCGCTTTACAATGAGCAGTTCTTC,CASPSTRLPLYNEQFF
TRBD2,NA,TRBJ2-3,TRBV27,TGTGCCAGCAGTTTACTACCGGGACTAGCGTCAAGCACAGATACGCAGTATTTT,CASSLLPGLASSTDTQYF
NA,NA,TRBJ2-6,TRBV10-2,TGCGCCAGCAGTGAGCTCTCCGGGGGGACAGACTCTGGGGCCAACGTCCTGACTTTC,CASSELSGGTDSGANVLTF
NA,few,TRBJ2-5,TRBV7-2,TGTGCCAGCAGCCGGACTATCCAAGAGACCCAGTACTTC,CASSRTIQETQYF
TRBD1,once,TRBJ1-1,TRBV7-2,TGTGCCAGCAGCTTCGCGACAGGGGGCGGGCGGACTGAAGCTTTCTTT,CASSFATGGGRTEAFF
NA,few,TRBJ2-7,TRBV7-2,TGTGCCAGCAGCCTAAGGAAGGGGGTCGGCAAGGCCTACGAGCAGTACTTC,CASSLRKGVGKAYEQYF
TRBD1,NA,TRBJ1-5,TRBV7-2,TGTGCCAGCAGCTTAGCCCGGACAGGGGTAAGCAATCAGCCCCAGCATTTT,CASSLARTGVSNQPQHF
TRBD2,NA,TRBJ2-1,TRBV7-2,TGTGCCAGCAGTCACCCCCCCCCGCTAGCGGAGCATGAGCAGTTCTTC,CASSHPPPLAEHEQFF
NA,NA,TRBJ2-2,TRBV6-1,TGTGCCAGCCACGTGTATCGTAACACCGGGGAGCTGTTTTTT,CASHVYRNTGELFF
NA,NA,TRBJ1-1,TRBV9,TGTGCCAGCAGCGTAGGGGACGGGGTCATGAACACTGAAGCTTTCTTT,CASSVGDGVMNTEAFF
NA,few,TRBJ2-3,TRBV11-2,TGTGCCAGCAGTTCCGAAGTCGCTAGCGCGAATACGCAGTATTTT,CASSSEVASANTQYF
NA,NA,TRBJ1-1,TRBV12-3/TRBV12-4,TGTGCCTCAGGGCAGGGAGTCACTGAAGCTTTCTTT,CASGQGVTEAFF
NA,many,TRBJ1-4,TRBV4-3,TGCGCCAGCAGCCAACGGGTATCTAATGAAAAACTGTTTTTT,CASSQRVSNEKLFF
NA,NA,TRBJ1-2,TRBV7-6,TGTGCCAGCAGCCCCGACAGGAGCTACTATGGCTACACCTTC,CASSPDRSYYGYTF
NA,few,TRBJ2-7,TRBV7-6,TGTGCCAGCAGCTTAGAGATGTCCGGACTTTACGAGCAGTACTTC,CASSLEMSGLYEQYF
NA,NA,TRBJ2-2,TRBV2,TGTGCACACCTCTCGGGATCGAAGCTGTTTTTT,CAHLSGSKLFF
NA,NA,TRBJ2-1,TRBV7-9,TGTGCCAGCAGCTACTCCGGGACCCAATACAATGAGCAGTTCTTC,CASSYSGTQYNEQFF
NA,NA,TRBJ1-6,TRBV7-8,TGTGCCAGCAGCTCTTGGTCCTCCTCGGATTCACCCCTCCACTTT,CASSSWSSSDSPLHF
NA,NA,TRBJ2-5,TRBV6-2/TRBV6-3,TGTGCCAGCAGTTACTCCTCCATTGCCCAGTACTTC,CASSYSSIAQYF
TRBD1,NA,TRBJ2-1,TRBV27,TGTGCCAGCAGTTATCGACAGGGGAGGAGGGATGAGCAGTTCTTC,CASSYRQGRRDEQFF
TRBD2,NA,TRBJ2-1,TRBV24-1,TGTGCCACCAGTGATTTGGGCGGGGGCTCCTACAATGAGCAGTTCTTC,CATSDLGGGSYNEQFF
TRBD1,few,TRBJ2-5,TRBV7-8,TGTGCCAGCAGCTACCCAAGACAGGGTCTCCAAGAGACCCAGTACTTC,CASSYPRQGLQETQYF
TRBD1,many,TRBJ1-6,TRBV4-1,TGCGCCAGCAGCCAAGCTGGGGGACAGGGCAAGAGCTCCTATAATTCACCCCTCCACTTT,CASSQAGGQGKSSYNSPLHF
TRBD2,NA,TRBJ2-3,TRBV5-6,TGTGCCAGCAGCCACGGGTTAGCGGGGGGGCACACAGATACGCAGTATTTT,CASSHGLAGGHTDTQYF
TRBD2,few,TRBJ2-5,TRBV12-3/TRBV12-4,TGTGCCAGCAGTCCCCCGTTAGCGGGAGAGACCCAGTACTTC,CASSPPLAGETQYF
TRBD1,many,TRBJ2-7,TRBV7-8,TGTGCCAGCAGCTTGGGGGACAGTTACTCCTACGAGCAGTACTTC,CASSLGDSYSYEQYF
TRBD2,NA,TRBJ2-5,TRBV7-9,TGTGCCAGCACCCCCGGGACTAGAAGGAAAGAGACCCAGTACTTC,CASTPGTRRKETQYF